The next 18 T cell receptor beta chains were all read from a single sample in a study of immune evolution from preneoplasia to lung adenocarcinoma. The protocol was immunoSEQ multiplex PCR, while the TCRdb copy is restricted to in-frame clones and leaves out a portion. The data hold about 40,000 clones, with under 85% observed a single time. Sequenced material: FFPE invasive lung adenocarcinoma tissue. Every receptor here comes from a person between 55 and 70 years old with lung adenocarcinoma.

The chain joins TRBV9 to TRBJ1-5; D unclear. Germline assignment: CDR1 SGDLS and CDR2 YYNGEE. Trimming cost V 0 bases and J 6 bases, with 10 bases left between them. The CDR3 has 14 amino acids. The CDR3: CASSVGGVGQPQHF. CDR3 nucleotide sequence: TGTGCCAGCAGCGTAGGTGGGGTTGGTCAGCCCCAGCATTTT.

CDR3: CASSPLDSTNEQFF. The CDR3 region has the DNA TGTGCCAGCAGCCCTCTCGACAGTACTAATGAGCAGTTCTTC. This chain connects TRBV7-9 to TRBJ2-1; D is perhaps TRBD1 (5 bases). The V gene's germline CDR1 is SEHNR and CDR2 FQNEAQ (reference sequence). CDR3 length: 14 residues. Trimming took 5 bases from V and 7 from J, leaving 15 bases between them.

J is TRBJ2-7 and V is TRBV14; 7 bases agree with TRBD1. Germline V gives CDR1 SGHDN, CDR2 FVKESK. After removal of 4 bases from V and 5 bases from J, the junction contained 8 bases not matched to a gene. The CDR3 has 14 residues. The chain's CDR3 is CASSPLTGRHEQYF. The DNA of the CDR3 is TGTGCCAGCAGCCCCCTGACAGGGAGACACGAGCAGTACTTC.

The chain couples TRBV19 to TRBJ2-3, with 7 bases identical to TRBD2. V trimming: 8 bases; J trimming: 2 bases; junction bases outside the gene matches: 7. The germline gives CDR1 LNHDA, CDR2 SQIVND (reference sequence). The CDR3 is 14 residues long. The DNA for the CDR3 is TGTGCCAGTGGGGCTAGCGGTTACACAGATACGCAGTATTTT. Translating it yields CASGASGYTDTQYF.

The chain couples TRBV9 to TRBJ1-1; TRBD1 might be the D (5 bases). CDR1 is SGDLS, CDR2 YYNGEE, per germline. The CDR3 runs 14 residues. Between the trimmed V and J ends, which lost 2 bases and 4 bases, there was a span of 12 bases. The CDR3 protein is CASSVDNLGTEAFF. In nucleotides, the CDR3 is TGTGCCAGCAGCGTGGACAATTTAGGCACTGAAGCTTTCTTT.

The chain uses TRBV6-1 and TRBJ2-5; D gene uncertain. The V gene's germline CDR1 is MNHNS and CDR2 SASEGT. The CDR3 has 13 amino acids. V dropped 6 bases and J dropped 3 bases, with 11 bases sitting between them. The CDR3 reads CASRKEGKETQYF. In DNA, the CDR3 is TGTGCCAGCAGGAAGGAAGGGAAAGAGACCCAGTACTTC.

V usage is TRBV10-2 and J usage is TRBJ2-7; 9 positions agree with TRBD1. This CDR3 contains 13 residues. The germline V gene encodes CDR1 WSHSY and CDR2 SAAADI. V lost 6 bases and J lost 5; bases outside the gene matches: 5. CDR3 in amino acids: CASRVRDRDEQYF. The CDR3 DNA follows: TGCGCCAGCAGAGTCCGGGACAGGGACGAGCAGTACTTC.

The CDR3 sequence is CASSLGTRNQPQHF. The CDR3 nucleotides read TGTGCCAGCAGTTTAGGGACAAGAAATCAGCCCCAGCATTTT. The chain employs TRBV28 and TRBJ1-5, with D possibly TRBD1 on 6 matching bases. Germline V gene lookup returns CDR1 MDHEN and CDR2 SYDVKM. CDR3 size: 14 residues. The ends were cut back, 2 bases at V and 4 bases at J, with 9 bases in the middle.

A few counts support this clone. The rearrangement joins TRBV4-1 to TRBJ2-3; 7 bases fit TRBD1. The CDR3 has 15 residues. V dropped 4 bases and J dropped 1; count of bases not matched to a gene: 5. Germline assignment: CDR1 MGHRA and CDR2 YSYEKL. CDR3 sequence reads: CASSRGGAGTDTQYF. As DNA, the CDR3 is TGCGCCAGCAGCCGAGGGGGCGCGGGCACAGATACGCAGTATTTT.

The chain combines TRBV5-6 with TRBJ2-7; D unclear. Between the trimmed V and J ends, which lost 0 bases and 2 bases, there was a span of 6 bases. CDR1 SGHDT and CDR2 YYEEEE come from the germline V gene. The CDR3 is made up of 13 amino acids. The CDR3 loop reads CASSLEIPYEQYF. DNA of the CDR3: TGTGCCAGCAGCTTGGAGATACCCTACGAGCAGTACTTC.

Written as DNA, the CDR3 is TGTGCCAGCAGCTGGGGAGGGACAGGGAGTTATGAGCAGTTCTTC. Its translation is CASSWGGTGSYEQFF. V gene TRBV7-2 combines with J gene TRBJ2-1; 9 bases are a match to TRBD1. The length of the CDR3 is 15 residues. The junction had 9 bases not matched to a gene; V was cut back by 4 bases and J by 8 bases. In germline, CDR1 is SGHTA, CDR2 FQGNSA.

This clone was found once. This chain joins TRBV13 and TRBJ2-3; 10 bases map to TRBD2. Looked up from germline, CDR1 is PRHDT and CDR2 is FYEKMQ (reference sequence). The CDR3 spans 15 residues. V shed 5 bases, J shed 15 bases, and the junction held 17 bases outside the gene matches. The CDR3 reads CASSPPYLAGVAIYF. The CDR3 nucleotides are TGTGCCAGCAGCCCACCCTATCTAGCGGGAGTAGCAATTTATTTT.

The CDR3 loop is CASSRARRPGLAGDLSYEQYF. DNA for the CDR3: TGTGCCAGCAGTAGGGCGAGAAGACCGGGACTAGCGGGAGATCTTAGCTACGAGCAGTACTTC. The chain joins TRBV27 to TRBJ2-7, with 14 nucleotides matching TRBD2. With V trimmed by 5 bases and J by 3 bases, 21 bases remained unmatched. CDR3 length equals 21 residues. CDR1 MNHEY and CDR2 SMNVEV come from the germline V gene (reference sequence).

The gene calls are TRBV11-2 and TRBJ2-3; 10 nucleotides agree with TRBD2. CDR1 is SGHAT, CDR2 FQNNGV, per germline. The CDR3 has 17 residues. V dropped 4 bases and J dropped 10; count of bases not matched to a gene: 17. CDR3 DNA sequence: TGTGCCAGCAGCTCTGTAAATCTAGCGGGAGTTGGGGCTGCGCAGTATTTT. Translation: CASSSVNLAGVGAAQYF.

The chain carries TRBV19 and TRBJ2-1; 9 bases agree with TRBD2. The CDR3 extends over 14 amino acids. J gave up 11 bases and V 5 bases, and 10 bases lay outside the gene matches. Germline V lookup: CDR1 LNHDA, CDR2 SQIVND (reference sequence). The CDR3 is CASSSMASGVKQFF. For the CDR3, the DNA is TGTGCCAGTAGTTCGATGGCTAGCGGGGTCAAGCAGTTCTTC.

The CDR3 protein is CASSSTPGQGEAFF. In DNA, the CDR3 is TGCGCCAGCAGCTCTACTCCGGGACAGGGTGAAGCTTTCTTT. This chain joins TRBV5-1 and TRBJ1-1; 9 nucleotides match TRBD1. V lost 3 bases, J lost 7 bases, and 7 bases stayed unmatched. This CDR3 comprises 14 residues. The germline CDR1 and CDR2 sequences are SGHRS and YFSETQ.

This chain joins TRBV6-4 and TRBJ2-1; 7 bases align to TRBD2. V lost 6 bases to trimming and J lost 1 base; unmatched junction nucleotides: 6. CDR3 length equals 15 residues. CDR1 is MRHNA and CDR2 is SNTAGT in the germline V gene. The CDR3 DNA reads TGTGCCAGCAGCCCCACAGCGGGGTCCTACAATGAGCAGTTCTTC. Residues: CASSPTAGSYNEQFF.

The chain has TRBV7-2 and TRBJ2-7; D might be TRBD1 or TRBD2, each matching 5 bases. This CDR3 is 13 amino acids long. V gave up 6 bases and J gave up 6 bases, with 15 bases separating them. Germline CDR1 reads SGHTA; CDR2 reads FQGNSA. In DNA form, the CDR3 reads TGTGCCAGCAGTCCCGGGACGCGTCGCGAGCAGTACTTC. Protein: CASSPGTRREQYF.